This section outlines one TCR beta chain sequence together with its context. Per the authors' pipeline: By means of reference gene primer amplification, nucleated cell counts were estimated. Some clones are missing from TCRdb's copy, which holds only in-frame ones; the method was immunoSEQ multiplex PCR. V and J calls and clone size are those listed in that table; D and trimming were worked out from the DNA. The sample contains about 480,000 clones, roughly 88% of which appear only once. The data are from a study of blood T cell repertoires in COVID-19. The V end lost 2 bases, the J end lost 3 bases, and 20 bases lay between the germline ends. Germline values: CDR1 LGHDT, CDR2 YNNKEL (reference sequence). CDR3 length equals 18 residues.

The sample consisted of PBMCs or T cells enriched from blood (not recorded which). This clonotype was obtained from a woman in her forties who had recovered from COVID-19. The chain employs TRBV3-1 (or the pseudogene TRBV3-2) and TRBJ2-1; D may be TRBD2 (5 bases). The CDR3, as DNA: TGTGCCAGCAGCCAACATCCCCCGGGGTTGGGCTACTACAATGAGCAGTTCTTC. This gives the protein CASSQHPPGLGYYNEQFF.